A single sample is the source of the 18 T cell receptor beta chains below, sequenced in a study of metastatic and nonmetastatic thyroid tumors (dated by TCRdb to 2018 to 2020). No patient had received any treatment before thyroid surgery. Libraries were constructed by PCR. Sequencing was performed on an Illumina HiSeq 4000. TCRdb trimmed public reads at Q25 via fastp, called clones via MiXCR and kept in-frame beta chains. Within this sample are around 23,000 clones, with roughly 11% of them counted one time only. The ten most abundant clones make up almost 30% of the sample. Specimen: blood. These receptors all come from a female donor with papillary thyroid cancer or a benign thyroid nodule (not recorded which). Some clones in this sample may be carry-over from other donors' samples.

This clone was detected ten times or more. For the CDR3, the DNA is TGCAGCGTTCACAGGGACCACGAGCAGTACTTC. This translates into CSVHRDHEQYF. The chain carries TRBV29-1 and TRBJ2-7; D is perhaps TRBD1 (6 bases). Germline-derived CDR1 and CDR2 are SQVTM and ANQGSEA. CDR3 length: 11 amino acids. The V gene lost 5 bases and the J gene lost 5 bases, with 10 bases spanning the gap.

This clone was observed at least ten times. This rearrangement joins TRBV9 to TRBJ2-3; D is tentatively TRBD1 or TRBD2 (5 bases each). Looked up from germline, CDR1 is SGDLS and CDR2 is YYNGEE. Trimming removed 3 bases from V and 3 bases from J, with 11 bases in between. The CDR3 sequence is 14 residues long. CDR3 region: CASSAGRRTDTQYF. As DNA, the CDR3 is TGTGCCAGCAGCGCGGGACGACGTACAGATACGCAGTATTTT.

V gene TRBV9 combines with J gene TRBJ1-6; D unresolved. The CDR3 consists of 14 residues. CDR1 and CDR2 from the germline V gene are SGDLS and YYNGEE. Deletions cut 0 bases from V and 9 bases from J, with 10 bases between. The CDR3 region is CASSVEVGSSPLHF. CDR3 nucleotide sequence: TGTGCCAGCAGCGTAGAGGTTGGTAGTTCACCCCTCCACTTT.

This clone has at least ten counts. The chain is built from TRBV6-1 and TRBJ1-1, with 8 bases fitting TRBD1. Germline loops: CDR1 MNHNS, CDR2 SASEGT. Germline trimming cut 5 bases from V and 4 bases from J; bases unmatched to any gene: 15. The CDR3 is 17 amino acids. CDR3 coding DNA: TGTGCCAGCAGTCAACTGGGATTGACAGGGGAGGTCACTGAAGCTTTCTTT. This translates into CASSQLGLTGEVTEAFF.

In this sample, this clone turned up many times. This rearrangement joins TRBV2 to TRBJ1-2, with 7 bases matching TRBD1. After removal of 7 bases from V and 8 bases from J, the junction contained 13 bases not matched to a gene. The CDR3 consists of 14 residues. CDR1 and CDR2 from the germline V gene are SNHLY and FYNNEI. This chain's CDR3 is CASTRGGGSGGYTF. The CDR3 bases are TGTGCCAGCACCCGGGGAGGGGGCTCTGGAGGCTACACCTTC.

This clone was picked up many times. The V gene is TRBV12-3 or TRBV12-4, the J gene TRBJ1-2, with 7 bases that match TRBD1. The length of the CDR3 is 17 residues. J lost 8 bases, V lost 5 bases, and 20 bases had no gene match. The CDR3 spells CASSHFYPGQLRGGYTF. The DNA of the CDR3 is TGTGCCAGCAGTCACTTCTATCCGGGACAGCTAAGAGGAGGCTACACCTTC.

At least ten counts were recorded for this clone. V and J are TRBV7-6 and TRBJ2-5, with 15 nucleotides matching TRBD2. Looked up from germline, CDR1 is SGHVS and CDR2 is FNYEAQ. V shed 5 bases and J 6 bases; nucleotides not matched to a gene: 10. The CDR3 extends over 17 amino acids. CDR3: CASSPGTSGRLRQTQYF. Here the CDR3 DNA reads TGTGCCAGCAGCCCTGGGACTAGCGGGAGGTTGAGGCAGACCCAGTACTTC.

This clone was detected a few times. This may stem from a read error, because a much larger clone lies one nucleotide away. V and J are TRBV20-1 and TRBJ1-6; D gene unclear. This CDR3 is built from 14 residues. Per the germline V gene, CDR1 is DFQATT and CDR2 is SNEGSKA (reference sequence). CDR3 bases: TGCAGTGCCCTCCCCGCGGGTGCGAATTCACCCCACCACTTT. Residues: CSALPAGANSPHHF.

V is TRBV6-2 or TRBV6-3 and J is TRBJ2-5; TRBD2 matches at 10 bases. Unmatched junction bases numbered 21, after V lost 6 bases and J lost 8 bases. The germline gives CDR1 MNHEY, CDR2 SVGEGT. The CDR3 spans 18 residues. CDR3 loop: CASRATGPAGGAGDTQYF. The CDR3 DNA follows: TGTGCCAGCAGAGCAACGGGACCAGCGGGGGGGGCGGGGGATACCCAGTACTTC.

This clone came up many times. V is TRBV28 and J is TRBJ2-1; D not resolved. The germline V and J ends were trimmed by 3 bases and 0 bases, with 12 bases remaining between them. This CDR3 has 16 amino acids. Germline lookup yields CDR1 MDHEN and CDR2 SYDVKM. The CDR3 region has the DNA TGTGCCAGCAGTTTTGCGCCTGGGATCTCCTACAATGAGCAGTTCTTC. Amino acids: CASSFAPGISYNEQFF. The whole variable domain, remainder taken from reference TRBV28 and TRBJ2-1, is DVKVTQSSRYLVKRTGEKVFLECVQDMDHENMFWYRQDPGLGLRLIYFSYDVKMKEKGDIPEGYSVSREKKERFSLILESASTNQTSMYLCASSFAPGISYNEQFFGPGTRLTVL.

This clone was counted ten times or more. The V and J genes are TRBV20-1 and TRBJ2-7, with TRBD1 matching over 9 bases. With V trimmed by 1 base and J by 6 bases, 10 bases remained unmatched. Germline lookup yields CDR1 DFQATT and CDR2 SNEGSKA (reference sequence). The CDR3 is 15 residues long. The CDR3 DNA sequence: TGCAGTGCTAGAGGGTTCGGGACAGGGTCCAGCGAGCAGTACTTC. Protein sequence: CSARGFGTGSSEQYF.

This clone has a count of ten or more. J is TRBJ2-2 and V is TRBV4-1; 10 positions agree with TRBD2. V trimming: 0 bases; J trimming: 4 bases; junction bases outside the gene matches: 5. The CDR3 is 17 amino acids. Germline assignment: CDR1 MGHRA and CDR2 YSYEKL. The DNA of the CDR3 is TGCGCCAGCAGCCAAGAGGGGACTAGCGTGACCACCGGGGAGCTGTTTTTT. Translation: CASSQEGTSVTTGELFF.

This clone was found many times. This chain joins TRBV2 and TRBJ1-4, with D possibly TRBD1 on 6 matching bases. The CDR3 has 16 amino acids. V dropped 0 bases and J dropped 1 base, with 9 bases sitting between them. The V gene's germline CDR1 is SNHLY and CDR2 FYNNEI. This CDR3 reads CASSEAGGVTNEKLFF. In nucleotides, the CDR3 is TGTGCCAGCAGTGAAGCCGGGGGCGTAACTAATGAAAAACTGTTTTTT. Looking up the rest from reference TRBV2 and TRBJ1-4 gives the full variable domain: EPEVTQTPSHQVTQMGQEVILRCVPISNHLYFYWYRQILGQKVEFLVSFYNNEISEKSEIFDDQFSVERPDGSNFTLKIRSTKLEDSAMYFCASSEAGGVTNEKLFFGSGTQLSVL.

At least ten counts were recorded for this clone. The J gene is TRBJ1-1, the V gene TRBV7-2; unclear D gene. Germline CDR1 SGHTA, CDR2 FQGNSA. The CDR3 extends over 15 amino acids. Between the trimmed V and J ends, which lost 0 bases and 0 bases, there was a span of 8 bases. DNA for the CDR3: TGTGCCAGCAGCTTAGCCGTGGTTTTGAACACTGAAGCTTTCTTT. Protein product: CASSLAVVLNTEAFF.

This clone turned up a few times. The chain recombines TRBV28 with TRBJ1-1; TRBD1 might be the D (5 bases). Germline V gene sequence: CDR1 MDHEN, CDR2 SYDVKM. The CDR3 is 11 residues long. With 3 bases removed from V and 7 bases from J, the gap between germline ends came to 6 bases. The CDR3 reads CASSFGGEAFF. CDR3 DNA sequence: TGTGCCAGCAGTTTCGGGGGTGAAGCTTTCTTT. Using reference TRBV28 and TRBJ1-1 for the parts outside the CDR3, the full variable domain is DVKVTQSSRYLVKRTGEKVFLECVQDMDHENMFWYRQDPGLGLRLIYFSYDVKMKEKGDIPEGYSVSREKKERFSLILESASTNQTSMYLCASSFGGEAFFGQGTRLTVV.

This clone was detected only a few times. The CDR3 loop reads CASSLGYSLYGYTF. The CDR3 DNA reads as TGTGCCAGCAGCCTTGGTTATTCACTCTATGGCTACACCTTC. The chain carries TRBV28 and TRBJ1-2; unclear D gene. Germline V gene data show CDR1 as MDHEN and CDR2 as SYDVKM. V gave up 6 bases and J gave up 4 bases, with 15 bases separating them. The CDR3 length is 14 residues.

In its sample, this clone was seen many times. The CDR3 bases are TGTGCCAGCAGCCAGTGGAGGATTTGGGCGAACACCGGGGAGCTGTTTTTT. It translates to CASSQWRIWANTGELFF. J is TRBJ2-2 and V is TRBV14, with D perhaps matching TRBD2 (5 bases). The CDR3 is 17 amino acids. V lost 3 bases and J lost 0, with 14 bases in between. CDR1 is SGHDN and CDR2 is FVKESK in the germline V gene.

As for this clone: Just one base apart from a much larger clone, this may be a read error. This chain uses TRBV9 with TRBJ2-7; D tentatively reads TRBD1 or TRBD2 (6 bases each). Germline values: CDR1 SGDLS, CDR2 YYNGEE. V lost 6 bases and J 2 bases, leaving 15 bases between the germline ends. The CDR3 spans 14 residues. The CDR3 coding sequence is TGTGCCAGCATCCCGGGGGACAACCCCTACGAGCAGTACTTC. Its protein product is CASIPGDNPYEQYF.